The 22 T cell receptor beta chains presented below share a single source sample, sequenced in a study of T cells in Graves' hyperthyroidism and ophthalmopathy. The source material, RNA transcripts, was used to amplify TCR beta CDR3 regions. HTBI primers were the set used in a first-round RT-PCR of the TCR CDR3. TCRdb ran MiXCR on the multiplex PCR reads and lists one entry per CDR3 protein. The sample has a few hundred thousand distinct CDR3 sequences, 13% to 15% seen once. Sequenced: blood. These receptors were collected from a woman under 30 with Graves' hyperthyroidism.

This clonotype appeared many times. The rearrangement links TRBV24-1 to TRBJ2-1; TRBD2 agrees at 10 bases. V trimming: 1 base; J trimming: 5 bases; junction bases outside the gene matches: 13. CDR3 length: 19 amino acids. Germline V gene lookup returns CDR1 KGHDR and CDR2 SFDVKD. Written as DNA, the CDR3 is TGTGCCACCAGTGATTTTGCGGGAGCCGGGACTAGCGTAAACAATGAGCAGTTCTTC. Translating gives CATSDFAGAGTSVNNEQFF.

The chain's CDR3 is CASSQDPQKNTEAFF. The CDR3 DNA follows: TGCGCCAGCAGCCAAGACCCCCAGAAGAACACTGAAGCTTTCTTT. The rearrangement links TRBV4-1 to TRBJ1-1; D gene unclear. Germline-derived CDR1 and CDR2 are MGHRA and YSYEKL. Trimming pared 0 bases from V and 1 base from J, leaving 9 bases between. The CDR3 sequence is 15 residues long.

This clonotype was observed many times. The genes are TRBV9 and TRBJ2-3, with D uncertain. The V gene lost 0 bases and the J gene lost 2 bases, with 13 bases spanning the gap. The CDR3 length is 16 residues. Germline-derived CDR1 and CDR2 are SGDLS and YYNGEE. As DNA, the CDR3 is TGTGCCAGCAGCGTAGGGCGGACCTTTTACACAGATACGCAGTATTTT. It translates to CASSVGRTFYTDTQYF.

A few counts support this clonotype. A much larger clonotype is one base distant, so this may be a read error. The chain uses TRBV7-3 and TRBJ2-1, with D unclear. This CDR3 has 15 residues. Germline loops: CDR1 SGHTA, CDR2 FQGTGA. V gave up 4 bases and J gave up 8 bases, with 18 bases separating them. The CDR3 sequence: CASSSLGPFYDEQFF. CDR3 nucleotide sequence: TGTGCCAGCAGCTCCCTTGGGCCCTTTTACGATGAGCAGTTCTTC.

This clonotype was observed many times. The rearrangement uses TRBV5-8 and TRBJ2-3, with D possibly being TRBD1 or TRBD2 (6 bases each). This CDR3 region has 14 residues. V was cut by 2 bases and J by 2 bases, with 9 bases left in between. Germline V CDR1 and CDR2: SGHTS, YDEGEE. The CDR3 reads CASSLGGLTDTQYF. CDR3 DNA: TGTGCCAGCAGCTTAGGGGGGCTCACAGATACGCAGTATTTT. Full variable domain (rest looked up from reference TRBV5-8 and TRBJ2-3): EAGVTQSPTHLIKTRGQQATLRCSPISGHTSVYWYQQALGLGLQFLLWYDEGEERNRGNFPPRFSGRQFPNYSSELNVNALELEDSALYLCASSLGGLTDTQYFGPGTRLTVL.

The rearrangement uses TRBV19 and TRBJ2-7; the D gene is possibly TRBD1 (6 bases). The CDR3 runs 14 residues. Between the trimmed V and J ends, which lost 1 base and 7 bases, there was a span of 14 bases. CDR1 and CDR2 from the germline V gene are LNHDA and SQIVND (reference sequence). The CDR3 nucleotides read TGTGCCAGTAGTATAGGGGGACATGGGAAGGAGCAGTACTTC. Its translation is CASSIGGHGKEQYF.

This clonotype appeared many times. The chain links TRBV7-3 to TRBJ1-5; D gene ambiguous. The CDR3 contains 13 residues. V was shortened by 0 bases and J by 5 bases, with 5 bases between the two germline ends. CDR1 is SGHTA and CDR2 is FQGTGA in the germline V gene. The chain's CDR3 is CASSLTVDQPQHF. For the CDR3, the DNA is TGTGCCAGCAGCTTAACAGTAGATCAGCCCCAGCATTTT. Complete variable domain (other parts from reference TRBV7-3 and TRBJ1-5): GAGVSQTPSNKVTEKGKYVELRCDPISGHTALYWYRQSLGQGPEFLIYFQGTGAADDSGLPNDRFFAVRPEGSVSTLKIQRTERGDSAVYLCASSLTVDQPQHFGDGTRLSIL.

This chain uses TRBV5-1 with TRBJ1-1; D is possibly TRBD1 (6 bases). This CDR3 region has 14 residues. Between the trimmed V and J ends, which lost 7 bases and 3 bases, there was a span of 16 bases. Germline CDR1 and CDR2: SGHRS and YFSETQ. This CDR3 is CASHRGGLDTEAFF. CDR3 bases: TGCGCCAGCCATAGGGGGGGATTGGACACTGAAGCTTTCTTT.

This clonotype has a count of ten or more. The V and J genes are TRBV19 and TRBJ2-3, with 11 bases aligning to TRBD2. This CDR3 has 14 amino acids. Per the germline V gene, CDR1 is LNHDA and CDR2 is SQIVND (reference sequence). Trimming cost V 5 bases and J 5 bases; bases outside gene matches: 3. The CDR3: CASSVTSGEDTQYF. The CDR3 nucleotides are TGTGCCAGTAGTGTGACTAGCGGGGAAGATACGCAGTATTTT.

This clonotype has at least ten counts. This chain connects TRBV11-3 to TRBJ2-1, with TRBD2 identical over 12 bases. The CDR3 is 16 residues long. V lost 4 bases, J lost 6 bases, and 7 bases stayed unmatched. Germline CDR1 SGHNT, CDR2 YENEEA. The CDR3 protein is CASSYDGTSGLNEQFF. CDR3 sequence (DNA): TGTGCCAGCAGCTACGACGGGACTAGCGGGCTCAATGAGCAGTTCTTC.

This clonotype was detected a few times. The chain carries TRBV24-1 and TRBJ2-1; 13 bases agree with TRBD2. CDR3 length: 21 residues. Germline loops: CDR1 KGHDR, CDR2 SFDVKD. Trimming removed 5 bases from V and 1 base from J; junction bases left unmatched: 16. The CDR3: CATSATSWTSGSWASYNEQFF. DNA of the CDR3: TGTGCCACCAGTGCCACCTCGTGGACTAGCGGGAGTTGGGCGTCCTACAATGAGCAGTTCTTC.

The gene calls are TRBV5-6 and TRBJ1-1; 7 nucleotides match TRBD1. The length of the CDR3 is 14 residues. The V gene's germline CDR1 is SGHDT and CDR2 YYEEEE. The ends lost 5 bases at V and 5 bases at J; junction bases unmatched: 9. CDR3 loop: CASRNTGVGTEAFF. As DNA, the CDR3 is TGTGCCAGCAGAAACACAGGGGTCGGGACTGAAGCTTTCTTT.

There are many counts of this clonotype. The V and J genes are TRBV20-1 and TRBJ2-1; no clear D. The CDR3 length is 15 residues. Germline values: CDR1 DFQATT, CDR2 SNEGSKA (reference sequence). Between the trimmed V and J ends, which lost 1 base and 3 bases, there was a span of 13 bases. The CDR3 loop reads CSARAAASLYNEQFF. CDR3 bases: TGCAGTGCTAGAGCCGCAGCGAGCCTCTACAATGAGCAGTTCTTC.

This rearrangement joins TRBV10-3 to TRBJ1-5; possibly TRBD1 for D (5 bases). V gave up 3 bases and J gave up 3 bases, with 18 bases separating them. CDR3 length equals 17 residues. CDR1 ENHRY and CDR2 SYGVKD come from the germline V gene. DNA of the CDR3: TGTGCCATCAGTGATCGGGGGATAGGATCCTACAATCAGCCCCAGCATTTT. Amino acids: CAISDRGIGSYNQPQHF.

This sequence joins TRBV4-1 and TRBJ2-3; TRBD1 is a possible D gene (6 bases). With 3 bases removed from V and 0 bases from J, the gap between germline ends came to 7 bases. The germline CDR1 and CDR2 sequences are MGHRA and YSYEKL. The CDR3 runs 14 residues. The CDR3 DNA is TGCGCCAGCAGCCATGGACAGAGCACAGATACGCAGTATTTT. It encodes CASSHGQSTDTQYF.

With regard to this clonotype: Since a much larger clone is just one base distant, this may be a read error. This CDR3 is missing its conserved last phenylalanine or tryptophan, likely due to a read error. CDR3 in amino acids: CASSLTQGASGNEQFL. The CDR3 DNA sequence: TGTGCCAGCTCACTAACACAGGGGGCTTCGGGAAATGAGCAGTTCCTC. The chain couples TRBV18 to TRBJ2-1, with 9 bases matching TRBD1. The CDR3 has 16 amino acids. The V gene end was trimmed by 4 bases and the J gene end by 7 bases; junction bases not matched to a gene: 11. Germline V gene lookup returns CDR1 KGHSH and CDR2 LQKENI.

This clonotype has a handful of counts. The CDR3 coding sequence is TGTGCCAGCAGCTTGCACGTAGGGAGGGAGCAGTACTTC. Translating it yields CASSLHVGREQYF. The J gene is TRBJ2-7, the V gene TRBV5-6; tentatively, D is TRBD2 (6 bases). This CDR3 is built from 13 residues. In germline, CDR1 is SGHDT, CDR2 YYEEEE. Trimming removed 1 base at V and 7 bases at J, with 12 bases between.

This clonotype was detected many times. This chain joins TRBV30 and TRBJ2-1; TRBD1 or TRBD2 may be the D gene (5 bases each). There are 14 residues in the CDR3. The V and J ends lost 1 base and 4 bases respectively, with 11 bases between them. Looked up from germline, CDR1 is GTSNPN and CDR2 is SVGIG (reference sequence). The CDR3, as DNA: TGTGCCTGGAGTGGTGGGGGTTCATACAATGAGCAGTTCTTC. This translates into CAWSGGGSYNEQFF.

Concerning this clonotype: A much larger clone lies a single base off, so this may be a read error. V gene TRBV12-3 or TRBV12-4 combines with J gene TRBJ1-2; no clear D. CDR3 length: 14 amino acids. The CDR3 DNA sequence: TGTGCCAGCAAGTTTCGGGCAGCTAACTGTGGCTACACCTTC. It specifies CASKFRAANCGYTF.

This clonotype was observed many times. The V call is TRBV2, the J call TRBJ2-1; D gene ambiguous. The germline CDR1 and CDR2 sequences are SNHLY and FYNNEI. The CDR3 is 13 residues long. The germline V and J ends were trimmed by 0 bases and 9 bases, with 9 bases remaining between them. The CDR3 DNA is TGTGCCAGCAGTGAAGCGCCGCGGATTGAGCAGTTCTTC. Translating gives CASSEAPRIEQFF.

Many counts were recorded for this clonotype. The genes are TRBV12-3 or TRBV12-4 and TRBJ2-5, with 8 positions matching TRBD2. The CDR3 covers 14 residues. The V segment lost 6 bases and the J segment 5 bases; nucleotides outside the gene matches: 8. CDR3 sequence reads: CASSPGLVKETQYF. Written as DNA, the CDR3 is TGTGCCAGCAGCCCGGGACTAGTGAAGGAGACCCAGTACTTC.

The chain recombines TRBV30 with TRBJ1-1; D may be TRBD1 (5 bases). Looked up from germline, CDR1 is GTSNPN and CDR2 is SVGIG (reference sequence). V was trimmed by 3 bases and J by 10 bases, leaving 21 bases between them. The CDR3 length is 14 residues. CDR3 coding DNA: TGTGCCTGGAGGAGTATACAGGCTCACCTGGGAGCTTTCTTT. This codes for CAWRSIQAHLGAFF.